This TCR beta chain was recorded in a study of molecular identifiers for immune sequencing clone quantification. Study-wide background: Within a replicate experiment, RNA obtained from either about 21,000 or 97,000 naive CD8 cells was divided into five aliquots, and four of those aliquots were then sequenced.

Ten or more counts support this clonotype. Naive CD8 library inputs spanned about 18,000 to 1,100,000 sorted cells and 10%, 30% or 50% RNA. Based on a CD8+CD4-CCR7+CD45RA+ profile, naive CD8 T cells were sorted. CDR1 and CDR2 (germline): LNHDA, SQIVND (reference sequence). The CDR3 consists of 14 residues. The ends were cut back, 1 base at V and 0 bases at J, with 6 bases in the middle. The authors built bulk TCR libraries by previously described methods with listed TCR primers. TCRdb analysed the PCR reads with MiXCR anew, one entry per CDR3 protein. The sample contains roughly 90,000 distinct CDR3 sequences, around 20% of which appear only once.

This sequence was found in a human donor in good health. Some libraries in this study had Jurkat cell RNA spiked in. Sample: naive CD8+ T cells from blood, with Jurkat cell RNA spiked in. Subset: FACS-sorted CD8+CD4-CCR7+CD45RA+ naive T cells. The V gene is TRBV19, the J gene TRBJ1-1, with D hard to call. In DNA, the CDR3 is TGTGCCAGTAGTATAGGTGGCTTGAACACTGAAGCTTTCTTT. Translating it yields CASSIGGLNTEAFF. The full variable domain, in which reference TRBV19 and TRBJ1-1 provide the parts outside the CDR3, is DGGITQSPKYLFRKEGQNVTLSCEQNLNHDAMYWYRQDPGQGLRLIYYSQIVNDFQKGDIAEGYSVSREKKESFPLTVTSAQKNPTAFYLCASSIGGLNTEAFFGQGTRLTVV.